The rows below give T cell receptor beta chains drawn from one sample of a study of T cells in Graves' hyperthyroidism and ophthalmopathy. Via MiXCR, TCRdb re-called the multiplex PCR reads, giving one row per CDR3 protein. The data contain fewer than 300,000 distinct CDR3 sequences, around 15% of them singletons. Sequenced sample: blood. The receptors here all came from a woman aged 50 to 65 with Graves' hyperthyroidism that later progressed to Graves' ophthalmopathy. CDR3s include the opening cysteine and the closing phenylalanine or tryptophan. The D gene is left open where the match is weak. Some rows mark clone size as missing; the rest say once, few, many or name a class of expanded clone.

len | j_gene | abundance | v_gene | d_gene | CDR3nt | CDR3aa
15 | TRBJ2-5 | - | TRBV24-1 | TRBD2 | TGTGCCACCAGTGGAACGGGAGGGCTCCAAGAGACCCAGTACTTC | CATSGTGGLQETQYF
18 | TRBJ1-4 | many | TRBV20-1 | - | TGCAGTGCTAGAGATCTGGACTTTGGGGGGAGGTCTAATGAAAAACTGTTTTTT | CSARDLDFGGRSNEKLFF
15 | TRBJ2-1 | many | TRBV24-1 | - | TGTGCCACCAGTGGGTTTGGGGGAGCGGACAATGAGCAGTTCTTC | CATSGFGGADNEQFF
14 | TRBJ1-3 | many | TRBV11-2 | - | TGTGCGACGCGGAGGGTATATGCTGGAAACACCATATATTTT | CATRRVYAGNTIYF
15 | TRBJ2-3 | many | TRBV28 | TRBD2 | TGTGCCAGCAGTAACCCGGGACTAGCGGCTGATACGCAGTATTTT | CASSNPGLAADTQYF
15 | TRBJ2-7 | many | TRBV2 | TRBD1 | TGTGCCAGCAGTTCCACAGGGGGCGCATCCCACGAGCAGTACTTC | CASSSTGGASHEQYF
16 | TRBJ2-1 | many | TRBV6-2/TRBV6-3 | - | TGTGCCAGCAGTTACCCGGTCGGGCGGTCCTACAATGAGCAGTTCTTC | CASSYPVGRSYNEQFF
16 | TRBJ2-5 | few | TRBV6-1 | TRBD2 | TGTGCCAGCAGTGGAAGCCGCGCGGGAGGGTGGGAGACCCAGTACTTC | CASSGSRAGGWETQYF
17 | TRBJ2-7 | - | TRBV5-1 | - | TGCGCCAGCAGCTTGGGAGGGTTATGGGACATCACCTACGAGCAGTACTTC | CASSLGGLWDITYEQYF
13 | TRBJ2-5 | - | TRBV2 | TRBD2 | TGTGCCTTGGGGGAGGGCACGGGGGAGACCCAGTACTTC | CALGEGTGETQYF